Included here is one T cell receptor beta chain sequence, with context. Authors' analysis steps: Nucleated cell number was recorded as an estimate derived from reference gene primer amplification. TCRdb's copy holds only in-frame clones and misses some; the assay was immunoSEQ multiplex PCR. Clone size and the V and J calls come from that table; the DNA yielded D and trimming. The profile shows roughly 140,000 clones, about 87% of them singletons. This entry comes from a study of blood T cell repertoires in COVID-19. Study-wide context: The samples span acute and convalescent COVID-19 from the United States, Italy and Spain. PBMCs, B-cell-depleted T cells, or T cells were the source of the cDNA or gDNA that made up the material.

Trimming left V 4 bases short and J 1 base short, with 8 bases between. CDR3 length equals 14 residues. Germline lookup yields CDR1 SGHTA and CDR2 FQGNSA. The rearrangement joins TRBV7-2 to TRBJ1-5; a weak D match, TRBD1 (6 bases). The receptor was isolated from a woman aged 50 to 65 with acute or convalescent COVID-19. The sample taken for sequencing was peripheral blood. CDR3 sequence: CASSYQGSNQPQHF. The CDR3, as DNA: TGTGCCAGCAGCTATCAGGGGAGCAATCAGCCCCAGCATTTT.